The 10 T cell receptor beta chains presented below share a single source sample, sequenced in a study of CD8 T cells in Susac syndrome. Random hexamers were used to reverse transcribe an amount of about 0.5 to 1 ug RNA. TCRdb reanalysed the immunoSEQ multiplex PCR reads using MiXCR and keeps one entry per CDR3 protein. Found here are 200,000 or so distinct CDR3 sequences, 90% to 95% of them singletons; the top ten hold approximately 0.093%. Input material: CD4+ T cells from PBMCs. The receptor set was obtained from a human donor with multiple sclerosis.

V and J are TRBV18 and TRBJ1-2; D unresolved. V dropped 3 bases and J dropped 8 bases, with 13 bases sitting between them. Germline lookup yields CDR1 KGHSH and CDR2 LQKENI. CDR3 size: 13 residues. The CDR3 region has the DNA TGTGCCAGCTCACCCTGGACCCGCGGAGGCTACACCTTC. Translating gives CASSPWTRGGYTF.

The chain recombines TRBV7-3 with TRBJ2-5, with 9 bases aligning to TRBD1. Germline V gene lookup returns CDR1 SGHTA and CDR2 FQGTGA. This CDR3 contains 14 residues. The trim removed 4 bases at V and 3 bases at J, leaving 3 bases unmatched. CDR3 region: CASSSTGGKETQYF. The CDR3, as DNA: TGTGCCAGCAGCTCCACAGGGGGCAAAGAGACCCAGTACTTC.

The rearrangement uses TRBV27 and TRBJ2-3, with 10 bases matching TRBD2. CDR1 is MNHEY, CDR2 SMNVEV, per germline (reference sequence). There are 18 residues in the CDR3. The junction had 10 bases not matched to a gene; V was cut back by 2 bases and J by 2 bases. The DNA for the CDR3 is TGTGCCAGCAGTTTAGAGGTTAGCGGGGGGCCTTACACAGATACGCAGTATTTT. Protein product: CASSLEVSGGPYTDTQYF.

This chain connects TRBV2 to TRBJ1-5; no definite D call. The V and J ends lost 2 bases and 7 bases respectively, with 15 bases between them. This CDR3 has 15 amino acids. The germline V gene encodes CDR1 SNHLY and CDR2 FYNNEI. CDR3 nucleotide sequence: TGTGCCAGCAGTGAACAGGTTCGGCTTAGGCAGCCCCAGCATTTT. Its translation: CASSEQVRLRQPQHF.

This chain links TRBV6-2 or TRBV6-3 with TRBJ2-1; TRBD1 agrees at 8 bases. This CDR3 is 12 amino acids long. V lost 6 bases, J lost 8 bases, and 3 bases stayed unmatched. The germline gives CDR1 MNHEY, CDR2 SVGEGT. The CDR3 sequence: CASRDRADEQFF. The CDR3 DNA reads TGTGCCAGCAGGGACAGGGCAGATGAGCAGTTCTTC.

The chain carries TRBV19 and TRBJ2-1, with 12 nucleotides matching TRBD2. Unmatched junction bases numbered 9, after V lost 7 bases and J lost 8 bases. Germline V lookup: CDR1 LNHDA, CDR2 SQIVND (reference sequence). The CDR3 is 15 amino acids. This CDR3 is CASIGGLAGIDEQFF. Here the CDR3 DNA reads TGTGCCAGTATTGGGGGACTAGCGGGTATCGATGAGCAGTTCTTC.

This chain joins TRBV5-1 and TRBJ2-1; 7 positions agree with TRBD2. CDR3 length: 15 amino acids. The germline CDR1 and CDR2 sequences are SGHRS and YFSETQ. The J segment lost 5 bases and the V segment lost 4 bases, leaving 9 bases of the junction unmatched. The CDR3 nucleotides read TGCGCCAGCAGCCCCTGGCGGGAGTCCCACAATGAGCAGTTCTTC. It yields the protein CASSPWRESHNEQFF.

J is TRBJ1-5 and V is TRBV15; D might be TRBD1 (5 bases). Trimming pared 9 bases from V and 9 bases from J, leaving 18 bases between. Germline V gene lookup returns CDR1 LNHNV and CDR2 YYDKDF (reference sequence). CDR3 length: 13 amino acids. The CDR3 bases are TGTGCCACTGCAGGGTCAACCTTGGGGCCCCAGCATTTT. Translation: CATAGSTLGPQHF.

The chain joins TRBV6-1 to TRBJ2-6, with D uncertain. Germline CDR1 and CDR2: MNHNS and SASEGT. CDR3 length: 15 amino acids. Trimming stripped 1 base from V and 4 bases from J, with 8 bases between. This chain's CDR3 is CASSEGWAGANVLTF. The CDR3 DNA reads TGTGCCAGCAGTGAAGGTTGGGCAGGGGCCAACGTCCTGACTTTC.

The gene calls are TRBV3-1 and TRBJ2-3; possibly TRBD2 for D (6 bases). CDR3 size: 15 residues. Germline CDR1 LGHDT, CDR2 YNNKEL (reference sequence). V dropped 6 bases and J dropped 6 bases, with 19 bases sitting between them. CDR3 amino acids: CASRDGGRGSDTQYF. As DNA, the CDR3 is TGTGCCAGCAGAGACGGCGGGCGGGGCTCGGATACGCAGTATTTT.